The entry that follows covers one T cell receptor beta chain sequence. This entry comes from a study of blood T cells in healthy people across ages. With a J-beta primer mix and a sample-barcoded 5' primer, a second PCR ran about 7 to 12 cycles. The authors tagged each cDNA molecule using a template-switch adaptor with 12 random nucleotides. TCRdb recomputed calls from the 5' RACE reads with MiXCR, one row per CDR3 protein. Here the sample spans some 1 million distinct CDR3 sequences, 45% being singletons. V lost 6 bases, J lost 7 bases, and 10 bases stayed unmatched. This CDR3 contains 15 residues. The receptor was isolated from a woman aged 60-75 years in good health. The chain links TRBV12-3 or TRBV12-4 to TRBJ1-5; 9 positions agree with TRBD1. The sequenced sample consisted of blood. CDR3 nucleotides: TGTGCCAGCAGCGACCTGGACAGGGGAAACCAGCCCCAGCATTTT. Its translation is CASSDLDRGNQPQHF.